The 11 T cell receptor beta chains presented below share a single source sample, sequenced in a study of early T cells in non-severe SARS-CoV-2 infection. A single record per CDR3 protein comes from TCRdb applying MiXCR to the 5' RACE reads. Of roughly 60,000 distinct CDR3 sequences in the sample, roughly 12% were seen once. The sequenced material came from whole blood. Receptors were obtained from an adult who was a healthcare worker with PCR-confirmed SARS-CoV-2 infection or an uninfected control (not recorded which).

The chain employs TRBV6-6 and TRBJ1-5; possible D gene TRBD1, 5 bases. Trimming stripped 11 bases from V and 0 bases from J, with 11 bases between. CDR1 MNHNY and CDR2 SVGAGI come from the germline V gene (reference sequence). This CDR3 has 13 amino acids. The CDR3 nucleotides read TGTGCCTTAGGGGCGGATAGCAATCAGCCCCAGCATTTT. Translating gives CALGADSNQPQHF.

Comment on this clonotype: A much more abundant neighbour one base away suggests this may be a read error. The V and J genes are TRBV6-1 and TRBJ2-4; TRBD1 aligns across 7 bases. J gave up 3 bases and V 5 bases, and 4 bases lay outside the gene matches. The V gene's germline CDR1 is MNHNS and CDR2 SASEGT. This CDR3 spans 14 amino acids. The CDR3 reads CASSPTGDKNIQYF. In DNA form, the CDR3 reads TGTGCCAGCAGTCCCACAGGGGACAAAAACATTCAGTACTTC.

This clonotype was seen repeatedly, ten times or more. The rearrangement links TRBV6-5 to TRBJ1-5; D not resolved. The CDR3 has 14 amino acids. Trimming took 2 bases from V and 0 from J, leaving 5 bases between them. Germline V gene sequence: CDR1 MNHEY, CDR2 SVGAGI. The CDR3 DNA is TGTGCCAGCAGTTACGACAATAGCAATCAGCCCCAGCATTTT. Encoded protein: CASSYDNSNQPQHF.

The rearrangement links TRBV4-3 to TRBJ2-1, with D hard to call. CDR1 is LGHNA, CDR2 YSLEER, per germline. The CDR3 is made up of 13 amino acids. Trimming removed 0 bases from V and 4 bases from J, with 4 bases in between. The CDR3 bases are TGCGCCAGCAGCCAAGATAAGTACAATGAGCAGTTCTTC. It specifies CASSQDKYNEQFF.

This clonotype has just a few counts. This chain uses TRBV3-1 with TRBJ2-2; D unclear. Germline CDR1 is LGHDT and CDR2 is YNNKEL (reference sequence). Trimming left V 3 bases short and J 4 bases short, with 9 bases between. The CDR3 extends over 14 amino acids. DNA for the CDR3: TGTGCCAGCAGCCAGTCGGTTTCCACCGGGGAGCTGTTTTTT. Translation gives CASSQSVSTGELFF. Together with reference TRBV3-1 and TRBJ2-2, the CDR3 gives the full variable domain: DTAVSQTPKYLVTQMGNDKSIKCEQNLGHDTMYWYKQDSKKFLKIMFSYNNKELIINETVPNRFSPKSPDKAHLNLHINSLELGDSAVYFCASSQSVSTGELFFGEGSRLTVL.

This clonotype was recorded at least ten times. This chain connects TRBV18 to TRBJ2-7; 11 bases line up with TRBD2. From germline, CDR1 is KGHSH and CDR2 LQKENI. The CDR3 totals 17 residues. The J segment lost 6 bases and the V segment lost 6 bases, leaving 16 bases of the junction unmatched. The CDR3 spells CASSPRSLAGGDGEQYF. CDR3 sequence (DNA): TGTGCCAGCTCTCCCCGTTCTTTAGCGGGAGGGGACGGCGAGCAGTACTTC.

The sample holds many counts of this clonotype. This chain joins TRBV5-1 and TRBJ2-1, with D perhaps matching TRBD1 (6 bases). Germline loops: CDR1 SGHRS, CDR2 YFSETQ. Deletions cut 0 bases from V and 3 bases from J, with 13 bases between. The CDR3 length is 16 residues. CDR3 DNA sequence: TGCGCCAGCAGCTTGGGGCTTGGGGGCCTCTACAATGAGCAGTTCTTC. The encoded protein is CASSLGLGGLYNEQFF.

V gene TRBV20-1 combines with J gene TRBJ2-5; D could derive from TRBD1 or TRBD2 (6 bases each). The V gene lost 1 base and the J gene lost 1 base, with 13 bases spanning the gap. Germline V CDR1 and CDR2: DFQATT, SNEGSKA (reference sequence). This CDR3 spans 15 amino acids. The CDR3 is CSARAQGRSQETQYF. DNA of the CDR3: TGCAGTGCTAGAGCGCAGGGGAGGTCCCAAGAGACCCAGTACTTC.

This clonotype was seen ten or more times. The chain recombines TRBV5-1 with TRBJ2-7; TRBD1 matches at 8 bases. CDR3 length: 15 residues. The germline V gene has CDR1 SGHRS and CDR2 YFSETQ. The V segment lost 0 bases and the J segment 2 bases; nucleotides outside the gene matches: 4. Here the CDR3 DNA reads TGCGCCAGCAGCTTGGGGACAGGGATCACCTACGAGCAGTACTTC. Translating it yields CASSLGTGITYEQYF.

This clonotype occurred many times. CDR3 coding DNA: TGCAGTGCAAGTGACAGGGGAGAGACCCAGTACTTC. Amino acids: CSASDRGETQYF. The chain employs TRBV20-1 and TRBJ2-5, with 8 bases aligning to TRBD1. The CDR3 loop spans 12 amino acids. Germline V gene sequence: CDR1 DFQATT, CDR2 SNEGSKA (reference sequence). V lost 6 bases to trimming and J lost 4 bases; unmatched junction nucleotides: 4.

The CDR3 DNA reads TGTGCCAGCAGTGAAGCAGAGAATTCACCCCTCCACTTT. Protein product: CASSEAENSPLHF. The chain employs TRBV6-1 and TRBJ1-6; no clear D gene. The V gene lost 0 bases and the J gene lost 7 bases, with 4 bases spanning the gap. The CDR3 is made up of 13 amino acids. Germline CDR1 and CDR2: MNHNS and SASEGT.